One sample yielded the 10 T cell receptor beta chains listed below, sequenced in a study of T cells in Graves' hyperthyroidism and ophthalmopathy. The source material, RNA transcripts, was used to amplify TCR beta CDR3 regions. The HTBI primer set was used in a first-round RT-PCR of the TCR CDR3. TCRdb reanalysed the multiplex PCR reads using MiXCR and keeps one entry per CDR3 protein. The table lists about 610,000 distinct CDR3 sequences, roughly 14% of them singletons. Sequenced sample: blood. The receptors were sampled from a woman aged 40 to 50 with Graves' ophthalmopathy.

In its sample, this clonotype was seen many times. The chain combines TRBV29-1 with TRBJ2-5; TRBD2 agrees at 13 bases. Looked up from germline, CDR1 is SQVTM and CDR2 is ANQGSEA. The V and J ends lost 2 bases and 10 bases, in that order; junction bases with no gene match: 10. The CDR3 spans 15 residues. CDR3 bases: TGCAGCGTTGAAAGAACTAGCGGGAGGGCCGGGGACCAGTACTTC. This translates into CSVERTSGRAGDQYF.

This clonotype turned up a few times. The rearrangement uses TRBV11-1 and TRBJ1-2, with 7 nucleotides matching TRBD1. This CDR3 is built from 17 residues. Germline V gives CDR1 SGHAT, CDR2 FQDESV (reference sequence). V lost 5 bases and J lost 2; bases outside the gene matches: 14. Here the CDR3 reads CASSKPGSGGTNYGYTF. DNA for the CDR3: TGTGCCAGCAGCAAACCGGGATCAGGGGGTACAAACTATGGCTACACCTTC.

This clonotype has at least ten counts. This chain connects TRBV4-1 to TRBJ2-7, with 9 bases lining up with TRBD2. CDR1 and CDR2 (germline): MGHRA, YSYEKL. CDR3 length equals 16 residues. Trimming cost V 0 bases and J 6 bases; bases outside gene matches: 9. The CDR3 DNA sequence: TGCGCCAGCAGCCAAGAAAAGGTAGCGGGAGATGCCGAGCAGTACTTC. This codes for CASSQEKVAGDAEQYF.

The genes are TRBV30 and TRBJ2-3; no reliable D call. V dropped 0 bases and J dropped 2 bases, with 21 bases sitting between them. Germline CDR1 reads GTSNPN; CDR2 reads SVGIG (reference sequence). This CDR3 region has 18 residues. The CDR3, as DNA: TGTGCCTGGAGTGTACGGTTTGACCGCTATGGGTACACAGATACGCAGTATTTT. Protein: CAWSVRFDRYGYTDTQYF.

This clonotype was detected many times. The V call is TRBV2, the J call TRBJ1-2; a weak D match, TRBD1 (5 bases). This CDR3 contains 15 residues. Germline assignment: CDR1 SNHLY and CDR2 FYNNEI. V lost 6 bases to trimming and J lost 2 bases, with 16 bases between them. Here the CDR3 reads CASRPLGETNYGYTF. The CDR3 DNA sequence: TGTGCCAGCAGGCCCTTGGGGGAGACGAACTATGGCTACACCTTC.

The table lists this clonotype with many counts. This chain connects TRBV2 to TRBJ2-7; 7 positions match TRBD2. The CDR3 is 15 amino acids. V lost 4 bases, J lost 5 bases, and 11 bases stayed unmatched. Germline values: CDR1 SNHLY, CDR2 FYNNEI. The CDR3 reads CASSGGGSFLHEQYF. The DNA of the CDR3 is TGTGCCAGCAGTGGCGGCGGGAGCTTTCTGCACGAGCAGTACTTC.

This clonotype was seen repeatedly, ten times or more. This chain links TRBV29-1 with TRBJ1-2; tentatively, D is TRBD1 (6 bases). The CDR3 is 12 residues long. V was pared by 6 bases and J by 7 bases, with 15 bases between. Germline CDR1 and CDR2: SQVTM and ANQGSEA. The CDR3 sequence: CSVDSGYGGYTF. In DNA form, the CDR3 reads TGCAGCGTGGACAGCGGGTACGGTGGCTACACCTTC.

This clonotype was recorded at least ten times. The CDR3 nucleotides read TGCGCCAGCAGCCAAGATCGCGTCTATGAGCAGTTCTTC. Translated, it gives CASSQDRVYEQFF. The chain joins TRBV4-1 to TRBJ2-1, with D unresolved. Looked up from germline, CDR1 is MGHRA and CDR2 is YSYEKL. V shed 0 bases and J shed 8 bases, with 8 bases lying between them. The CDR3 sequence is 13 residues long.

This clonotype has ten or more counts. No conserved phenylalanine or tryptophan ends this CDR3, so it is likely a read error. The CDR3 DNA reads TGTGCCAGCAGTTACAGGGGACGGGGGGAGCTGTTTTCT. As protein: CASSYRGRGELFS. This chain connects TRBV6-5 to TRBJ2-2; D is perhaps TRBD1 or TRBD2 (5 bases each). Per the germline V gene, CDR1 is MNHEY and CDR2 is SVGAGI. There are 13 residues in the CDR3. Deletions cut 2 bases from V and 8 bases from J, with 9 bases between.

In this sample, this clonotype turned up many times. This chain joins TRBV11-2 and TRBJ1-5, with D perhaps matching TRBD1 (5 bases). CDR1 is SGHAT and CDR2 is FQNNGV in the germline V gene. The germline V and J ends were trimmed by 0 bases and 5 bases, with 8 bases remaining between them. This CDR3 has 14 amino acids. DNA for the CDR3: TGTGCCAGCAGCTTAGAGGGGCCGCATCAGCCCCAGCATTTT. Encoded protein: CASSLEGPHQPQHF.